This TCR beta chain was identified in a study of beta chain features in type 1 diabetes. Findings of the study overall: Using cDNA template may skew counts toward highly expressing activated cells. For TCRB rearrangement, an influence of HLA type remained unresolved here.

Sorting of CD4+ naive, central memory, regulatory and stem cell-like memory cells was performed via CD45RO/CCR7/CD25/CD127/CD95/CD27. Comment on this clone: What it binds is unknown.

Expressed TCRB transcripts were sequenced, since all the RNA that had been isolated was reverse transcribed. This table comes from immunoSEQ multiplex PCR, and its TCRdb copy is limited to in-frame clones, with some not included. The table has 810,000 or so clones, roughly a sixth seen once. CDR1 is MNHNS, CDR2 SASEGT, per germline. CDR3 size: 13 residues. Trimming removed 10 bases from V and 2 bases from J; junction bases left unmatched: 8. Sequencing input: naive CD4+ T cells from blood. The chain carries TRBV6-1 and TRBJ2-7, with TRBD1 matching 7 bases. The TCR comes from a woman aged 18-29 years in good health. In nucleotides, the CDR3 is TGTGCCACCACAGGGGTCCGCACCTACGAGCAGTACTTC. It codes for CATTGVRTYEQYF.